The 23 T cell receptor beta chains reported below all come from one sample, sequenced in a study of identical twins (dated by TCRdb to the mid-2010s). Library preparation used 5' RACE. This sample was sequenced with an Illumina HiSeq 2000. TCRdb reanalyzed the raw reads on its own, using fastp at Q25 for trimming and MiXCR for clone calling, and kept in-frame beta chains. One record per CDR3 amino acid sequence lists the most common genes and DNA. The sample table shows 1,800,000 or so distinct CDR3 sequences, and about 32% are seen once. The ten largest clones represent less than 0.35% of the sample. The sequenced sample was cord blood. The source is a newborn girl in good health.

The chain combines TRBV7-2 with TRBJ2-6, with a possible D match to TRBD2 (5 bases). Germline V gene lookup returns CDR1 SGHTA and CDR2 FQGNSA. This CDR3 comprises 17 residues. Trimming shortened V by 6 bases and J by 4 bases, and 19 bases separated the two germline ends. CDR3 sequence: CASSWAGQASGANVLTF. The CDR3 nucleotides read TGTGCCAGCAGTTGGGCGGGCCAGGCATCCGGGGCCAACGTCCTGACTTTC. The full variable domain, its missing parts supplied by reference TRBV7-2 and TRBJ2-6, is GAGVSQSPSNKVTEKGKDVELRCDPISGHTALYWYRQSLGQGLEFLIYFQGNSAPDKSGLPSDRFSAERTGGSVSTLTIQRTQQEDSAVYLCASSWAGQASGANVLTFGAGSRLTVL.

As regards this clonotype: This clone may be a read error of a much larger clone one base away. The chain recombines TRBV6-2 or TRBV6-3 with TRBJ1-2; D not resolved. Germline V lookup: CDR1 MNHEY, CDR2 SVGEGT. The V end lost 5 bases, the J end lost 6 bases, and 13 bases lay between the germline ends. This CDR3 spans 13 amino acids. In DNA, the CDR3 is TGTGCCAGCAGTCACAAAAGGGAAGATGGCTACACCTTC. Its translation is CASSHKREDGYTF.

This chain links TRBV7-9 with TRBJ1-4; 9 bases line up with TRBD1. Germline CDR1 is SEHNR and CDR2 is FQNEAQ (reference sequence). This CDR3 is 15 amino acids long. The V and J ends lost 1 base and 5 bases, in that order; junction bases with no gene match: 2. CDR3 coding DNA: TGTGCCAGCAGCTTAGGGGACAGGGAAAATGAAAAACTGTTTTTT. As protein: CASSLGDRENEKLFF.

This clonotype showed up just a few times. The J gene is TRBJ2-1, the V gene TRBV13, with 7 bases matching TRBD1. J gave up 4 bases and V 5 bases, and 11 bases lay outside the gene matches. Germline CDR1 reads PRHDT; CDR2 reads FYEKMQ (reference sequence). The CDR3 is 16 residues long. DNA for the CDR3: TGTGCCAGCAGCGCACCGGGACAGAGACGTTACAATGAGCAGTTCTTC. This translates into CASSAPGQRRYNEQFF.

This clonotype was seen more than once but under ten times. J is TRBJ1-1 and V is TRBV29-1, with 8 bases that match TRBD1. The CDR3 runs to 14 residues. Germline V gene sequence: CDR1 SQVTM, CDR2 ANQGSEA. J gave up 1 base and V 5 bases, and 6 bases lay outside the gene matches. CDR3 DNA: TGCAGCGTTCGTGTGGGGACAGGGAACACTGAAGCTTTCTTT. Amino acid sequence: CSVRVGTGNTEAFF.

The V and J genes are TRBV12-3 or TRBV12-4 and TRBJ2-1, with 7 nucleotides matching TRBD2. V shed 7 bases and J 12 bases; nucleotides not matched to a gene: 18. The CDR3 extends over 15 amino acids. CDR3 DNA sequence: TGTGCCAGCACCCAGGGACTACCGGGTTCCCCTGCGCAGTTCTTC. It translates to CASTQGLPGSPAQFF.

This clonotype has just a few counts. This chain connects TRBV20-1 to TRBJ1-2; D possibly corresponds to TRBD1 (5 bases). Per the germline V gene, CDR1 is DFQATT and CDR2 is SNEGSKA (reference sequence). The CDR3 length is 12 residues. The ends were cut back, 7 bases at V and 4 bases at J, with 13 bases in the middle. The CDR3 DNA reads TGCAGTGGCACCGGGGGTAGCTATGGCTACACCTTC. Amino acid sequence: CSGTGGSYGYTF.

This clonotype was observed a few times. CDR3 DNA: TGCAGTGCGAACCGAGGACTAGCAGAAAGCTCCTACGAGCAGTACTTC. The encoded protein is CSANRGLAESSYEQYF. The V call is TRBV20-1, the J call TRBJ2-7, with 8 bases matching TRBD2. CDR1 and CDR2 (germline): DFQATT, SNEGSKA (reference sequence). The CDR3 has 16 amino acids. V trimming: 6 bases; J trimming: 0 bases; junction bases outside the gene matches: 13.

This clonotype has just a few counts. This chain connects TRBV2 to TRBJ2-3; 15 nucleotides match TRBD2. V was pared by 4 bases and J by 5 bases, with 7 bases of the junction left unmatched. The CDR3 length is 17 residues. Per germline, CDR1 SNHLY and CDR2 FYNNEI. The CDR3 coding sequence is TGTGCCAGCAGTGCCCCAAGGGGACTAGCGGGGGGAGATACGCAGTATTTT. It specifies CASSAPRGLAGGDTQYF.

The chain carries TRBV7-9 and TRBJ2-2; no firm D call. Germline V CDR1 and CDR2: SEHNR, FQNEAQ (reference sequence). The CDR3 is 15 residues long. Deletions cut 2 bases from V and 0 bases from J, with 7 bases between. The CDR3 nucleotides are TGTGCCAGCAGCTTAACCAACGCGAACACCGGGGAGCTGTTTTTT. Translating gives CASSLTNANTGELFF.

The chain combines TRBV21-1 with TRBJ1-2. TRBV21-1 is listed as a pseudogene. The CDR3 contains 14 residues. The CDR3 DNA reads TGTGCCAGCAGCAAAGTTGGCCCTAACTATGGCTACACCTTC. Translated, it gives CASSKVGPNYGYTF.

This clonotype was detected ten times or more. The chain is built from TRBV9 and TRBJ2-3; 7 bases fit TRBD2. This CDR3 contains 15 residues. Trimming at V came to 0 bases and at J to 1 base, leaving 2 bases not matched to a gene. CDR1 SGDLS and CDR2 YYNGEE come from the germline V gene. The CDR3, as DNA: TGTGCCAGCAGCGTAGGCGGGGGACGCACAGATACGCAGTATTTT. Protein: CASSVGGGRTDTQYF.

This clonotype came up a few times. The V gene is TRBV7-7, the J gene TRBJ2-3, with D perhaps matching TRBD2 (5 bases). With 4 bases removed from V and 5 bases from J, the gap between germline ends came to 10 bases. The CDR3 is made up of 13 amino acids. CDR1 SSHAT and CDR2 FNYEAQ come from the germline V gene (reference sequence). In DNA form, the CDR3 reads TGTGCCAGCAGCTCTAGCTTCGGAGATACGCAGTATTTT. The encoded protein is CASSSSFGDTQYF. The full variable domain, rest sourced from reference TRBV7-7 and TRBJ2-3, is GAGVSQSPRYKVTKRGQDVTLRCDPISSHATLYWYQQALGQGPEFLTYFNYEAQPDKSGLPSDRFSAERPEGSISTLTIQRTEQRDSAMYRCASSSSFGDTQYFGPGTRLTVL.

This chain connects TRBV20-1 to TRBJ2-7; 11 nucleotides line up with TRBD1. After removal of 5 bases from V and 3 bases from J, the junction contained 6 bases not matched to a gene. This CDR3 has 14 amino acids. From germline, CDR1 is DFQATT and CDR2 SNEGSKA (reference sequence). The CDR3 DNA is TGCAGTGCTGAGAGGACAGGGGGCTTCTACGAGCAGTACTTC. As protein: CSAERTGGFYEQYF.

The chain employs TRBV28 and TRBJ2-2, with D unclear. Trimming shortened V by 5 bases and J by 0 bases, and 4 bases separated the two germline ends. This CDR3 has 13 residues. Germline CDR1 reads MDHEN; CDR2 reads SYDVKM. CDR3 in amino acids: CASSTTNTGELFF. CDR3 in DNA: TGTGCCAGCAGTACTACGAACACCGGGGAGCTGTTTTTT.

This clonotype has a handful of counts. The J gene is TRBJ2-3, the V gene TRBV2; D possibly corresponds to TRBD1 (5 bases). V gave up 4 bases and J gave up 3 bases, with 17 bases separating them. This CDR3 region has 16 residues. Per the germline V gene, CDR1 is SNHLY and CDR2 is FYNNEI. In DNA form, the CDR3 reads TGTGCCAGCAGTGCTCGGACAAGCGCCAGGACAGATACGCAGTATTTT. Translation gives CASSARTSARTDTQYF.

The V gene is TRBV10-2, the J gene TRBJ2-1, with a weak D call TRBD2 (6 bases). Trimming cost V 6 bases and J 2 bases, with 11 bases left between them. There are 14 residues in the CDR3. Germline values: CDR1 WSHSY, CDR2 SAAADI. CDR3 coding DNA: TGCGCCAGCAGGGGACCGGGGGCCTACAATGAGCAGTTCTTC. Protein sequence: CASRGPGAYNEQFF.

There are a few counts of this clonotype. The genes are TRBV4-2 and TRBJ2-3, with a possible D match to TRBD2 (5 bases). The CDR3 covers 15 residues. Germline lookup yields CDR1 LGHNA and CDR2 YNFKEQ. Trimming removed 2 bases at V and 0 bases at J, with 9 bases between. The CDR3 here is CASSQRGASTDTQYF. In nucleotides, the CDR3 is TGTGCCAGCAGCCAACGGGGAGCTAGCACAGATACGCAGTATTTT.

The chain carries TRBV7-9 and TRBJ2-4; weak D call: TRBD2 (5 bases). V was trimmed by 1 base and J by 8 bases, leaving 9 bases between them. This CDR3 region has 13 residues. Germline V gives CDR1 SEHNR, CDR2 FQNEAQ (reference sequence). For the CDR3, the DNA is TGTGCCAGCAGCTTAGGAGACGGGGACATTCAGTACTTC. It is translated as CASSLGDGDIQYF.

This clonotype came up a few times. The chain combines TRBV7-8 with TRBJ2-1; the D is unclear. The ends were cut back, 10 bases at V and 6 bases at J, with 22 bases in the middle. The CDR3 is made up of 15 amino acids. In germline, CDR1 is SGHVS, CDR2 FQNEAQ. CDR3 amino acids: CATQFLKRALNEQFF. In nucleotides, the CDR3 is TGTGCCACCCAATTCCTTAAGCGAGCGCTCAATGAGCAGTTCTTC.

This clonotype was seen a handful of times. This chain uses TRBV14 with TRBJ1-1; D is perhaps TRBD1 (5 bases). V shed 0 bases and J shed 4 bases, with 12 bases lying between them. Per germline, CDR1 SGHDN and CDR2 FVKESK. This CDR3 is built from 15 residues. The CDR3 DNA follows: TGTGCCAGCAGCCAAGATGGGGGGACGAGCACTGAAGCTTTCTTT. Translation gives CASSQDGGTSTEAFF.

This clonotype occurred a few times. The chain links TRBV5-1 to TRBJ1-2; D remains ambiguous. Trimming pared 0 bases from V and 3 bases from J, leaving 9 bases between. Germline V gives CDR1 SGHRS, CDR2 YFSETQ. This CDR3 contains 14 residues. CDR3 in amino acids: CASSLAVRDYGYTF. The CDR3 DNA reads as TGCGCCAGCAGCTTGGCGGTCCGGGACTATGGCTACACCTTC.

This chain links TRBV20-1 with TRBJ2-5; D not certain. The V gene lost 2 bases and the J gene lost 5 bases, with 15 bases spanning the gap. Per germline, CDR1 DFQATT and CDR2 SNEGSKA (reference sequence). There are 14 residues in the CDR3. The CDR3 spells CSARRFPQAETQYF. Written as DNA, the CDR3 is TGCAGTGCTAGAAGGTTTCCCCAGGCGGAGACCCAGTACTTC.